Below are 15 T cell receptor beta chains sequenced from a single sample in a study of blood T cell repertoires in COVID-19. The protocol was immunoSEQ multiplex PCR, while the TCRdb copy is restricted to in-frame clones and leaves out a portion. Of under 65,000 clones in the sample, about 91% were seen once. The specimen sequenced was peripheral blood. These receptors were obtained from a man aged 45 to 65 with acute or convalescent COVID-19.

This rearrangement joins TRBV4-2 to TRBJ2-5, with D perhaps TRBD2 (7 bases). The CDR3 has 18 residues. Germline V CDR1 and CDR2: LGHNA, YNFKEQ. V lost 0 bases and J 4 bases, leaving 21 bases between the germline ends. For the CDR3, the DNA is TGTGCCAGCAGCCAAGAATTTCGAAGGGGGGGCTTCTCAGAGACCCAGTACTTC. This sequence encodes CASSQEFRRGGFSETQYF.

This chain uses TRBV5-1 with TRBJ1-1; 10 bases are shared with TRBD1. CDR3 length equals 15 residues. Germline assignment: CDR1 SGHRS and CDR2 YFSETQ. V shed 4 bases, J shed 6 bases, and the junction held 9 bases outside the gene matches. CDR3 region: CASSLRQGARAEAFF. The CDR3 DNA reads TGCGCCAGCAGCCTTCGACAGGGGGCAAGGGCTGAAGCTTTCTTT.

This chain uses TRBV15 with TRBJ1-5; TRBD1 aligns across 7 bases. V was clipped by 0 bases and J by 5 bases; unmatched bases: 4. Germline V gene sequence: CDR1 LNHNV, CDR2 YYDKDF (reference sequence). This CDR3 comprises 15 residues. The CDR3 loop is CATSRDDRDYQPQHF. CDR3 nucleotide sequence: TGTGCCACCAGCAGAGATGACAGGGATTATCAGCCCCAGCATTTT.

The V gene is TRBV5-1, the J gene TRBJ2-7; a weak D match, TRBD1 (6 bases). CDR1 SGHRS and CDR2 YFSETQ come from the germline V gene. Trimming removed 7 bases at V and 6 bases at J, with 14 bases between. The CDR3 has 12 amino acids. In DNA, the CDR3 is TGCGCCAGCCGTGGACAGCTTTCCGAGCAGTACTTC. Protein sequence: CASRGQLSEQYF.

The V gene is TRBV7-2, the J gene TRBJ2-5; 10 nucleotides align to TRBD2. With V trimmed by 5 bases and J by 2 bases, 5 bases remained unmatched. The germline V gene has CDR1 SGHTA and CDR2 FQGNSA. This CDR3 comprises 15 residues. CDR3 residues: CASSRTSGTQETQYF. The CDR3 region has the DNA TGTGCCAGCAGCCGGACTAGCGGTACGCAAGAGACCCAGTACTTC.

The V gene is TRBV20-1, the J gene TRBJ1-2; D is perhaps TRBD1 (5 bases). CDR1 DFQATT and CDR2 SNEGSKA come from the germline V gene (reference sequence). The CDR3 sequence is 14 residues long. The V end was cut by 3 bases, the J end by 2 bases, with 13 bases between. CDR3 nucleotide sequence: TGCAGTGCTAGTCCCGGGGGGGGGAACTATGGCTACACCTTC. Encoded protein: CSASPGGGNYGYTF.

This clone was recorded only once. The rearrangement joins TRBV30 to TRBJ2-6; TRBD1 is a possible D gene (6 bases). Trimming stripped 0 bases from V and 4 bases from J, with 19 bases between. Germline lookup yields CDR1 GTSNPN and CDR2 SVGIG (reference sequence). This CDR3 has 18 residues. CDR3 sequence reads: CAWSVLRTAPKGANVLTF. The CDR3 nucleotides read TGTGCCTGGAGTGTACTACGGACAGCCCCAAAGGGGGCCAACGTCCTGACTTTC. Full variable domain (rest looked up from reference TRBV30 and TRBJ2-6): SQTIHQWPATLVQPVGSPLSLECTVEGTSNPNLYWYRQAAGRGLQLLFYSVGIGQISSEVPQNLSASRPQDRQFILSSKKLLLSDSGFYLCAWSVLRTAPKGANVLTFGAGSRLTVL.

The chain couples TRBV27 to TRBJ2-3, with TRBD2 matching over 9 bases. Germline V gene data show CDR1 as MNHEY and CDR2 as SMNVEV (reference sequence). After removal of 10 bases from V and 7 bases from J, the junction contained 15 bases not matched to a gene. This CDR3 is 15 amino acids long. The CDR3 protein is CATRGVASGENTQYF. CDR3 nucleotides: TGTGCCACCAGGGGGGTGGCTAGCGGGGAGAATACGCAGTATTTT.

This chain uses TRBV27 with TRBJ1-5; 7 bases align to TRBD1. Trimming at V came to 11 bases and at J to 9 bases, leaving 7 bases not matched to a gene. CDR1 MNHEY and CDR2 SMNVEV come from the germline V gene (reference sequence). The CDR3 covers 11 residues. CDR3 sequence: CAGTAWLPQHF. DNA of the CDR3: TGTGCCGGGACAGCTTGGTTGCCCCAGCATTTT.

The J gene is TRBJ2-3, the V gene TRBV6-6; a weak D match, TRBD2 (6 bases). This CDR3 region has 16 residues. In germline, CDR1 is MNHNY, CDR2 SVGAGI (reference sequence). Trimming took 6 bases from V and 1 from J, leaving 17 bases between them. The CDR3 DNA reads as TGTGCCAGCAGCCGCGTGGGGGGTAGTGGCACAGATACGCAGTATTTT. Protein product: CASSRVGGSGTDTQYF.

This clone was picked up one time. V is TRBV19 and J is TRBJ2-6; 9 bases are shared with TRBD2. CDR1 is LNHDA, CDR2 SQIVND, per germline (reference sequence). CDR3 size: 17 residues. V lost 5 bases and J lost 2; bases outside the gene matches: 7. In DNA, the CDR3 is TGTGCCAGTAGTCAGGCTAGCGGGGTAGCTGGGGCCAACGTCCTGACTTTC. Its translation: CASSQASGVAGANVLTF. Using reference TRBV19 and TRBJ2-6 for the parts outside the CDR3, the full variable domain is DGGITQSPKYLFRKEGQNVTLSCEQNLNHDAMYWYRQDPGQGLRLIYYSQIVNDFQKGDIAEGYSVSREKKESFPLTVTSAQKNPTAFYLCASSQASGVAGANVLTFGAGSRLTVL.

The chain is built from TRBV7-8 and TRBJ1-5, with D possibly TRBD1 on 6 matching bases. The CDR3 has 14 residues. Trimming left V 5 bases short and J 3 bases short, with 11 bases between. The V gene's germline CDR1 is SGHVS and CDR2 FQNEAQ. CDR3 loop: CASSLNRDNQPQHF. The CDR3 DNA is TGTGCCAGCAGCCTCAACAGGGACAATCAGCCCCAGCATTTT.

In the case of this clone: One junction end disagrees with the germline gene, perhaps due to a read error. This rearrangement joins TRBV5-6 to TRBJ1-2, with unresolved D. Per germline, CDR1 SGHDT and CDR2 YYEEEE. This CDR3 is built from 16 residues. CDR3 amino acids: CASITRLSSPNYGYTF. In nucleotides, the CDR3 is TGTGCGAGCATAACACGTCTGTCTTCCCCTAACTATGGCTACACCTTC.

The chain employs TRBV19 and TRBJ1-2, with D maybe TRBD1 (5 bases). CDR1 is LNHDA and CDR2 is SQIVND in the germline V gene (reference sequence). The CDR3 has 14 amino acids. V lost 5 bases, J lost 1 base, and 11 bases lay in between. The CDR3 is CASSDGQVNYGYTF. The DNA for the CDR3 is TGTGCCAGTAGTGACGGACAAGTTAACTATGGCTACACCTTC.

J is TRBJ2-7 and V is TRBV18; 13 bases are a match to TRBD2. V trimming: 9 bases; J trimming: 3 bases; junction bases outside the gene matches: 11. This CDR3 is 16 amino acids long. Germline V gene lookup returns CDR1 KGHSH and CDR2 LQKENI. This CDR3 is CASSGTSGVLIYEQYF. DNA of the CDR3: TGTGCCAGTTCCGGGACTAGCGGGGTCCTTATCTACGAGCAGTACTTC.